Reported below is one TCR beta chain. Its antigen is not identified. Donation came from healthy HIV-negative adults that had no recent acute infections or vaccinations. Researchers sequenced unsorted PBMC DNA using ten immunoSEQ deep assay plates. In the original workflow: Junction-only sequences produced by ImmunoSEQ had no quality scores, so filtering differed. Repertoires were generated with immunoSEQ multiplex PCR, while TCRdb's copy carries only in-frame clones and drops some. That table furnishes V, J and clone size, whereas the DNA furnished D and trimming. Among approximately 500,000 clones listed, about four fifths were seen once. This sample is part of a study of shared clonotypes between healthy human individuals. Whole-study findings and limits: Investigators expected sequencing depth to affect clonotype sharing among donors.

The germline gives CDR1 SGHAT, CDR2 FQNNGV. This CDR3 is built from 16 residues. Trimming took off 0 bases at V and 2 bases at J, with 12 bases between the two ends. Sequencing input: PBMCs. This receptor was identified in a woman in her thirties or forties in good health. Some clones in this sample may be carry-over from other donors' samples. This chain connects TRBV11-2 to TRBJ2-3; D is uncertain. CDR3 DNA sequence: TGTGCCAGCAGCTTAGATGCTGGGCATTCCACAGATACGCAGTATTTT. Protein: CASSLDAGHSTDTQYF.